The rows below give T cell receptor beta chains drawn from one sample of a study of Graves' ophthalmopathy and Graves' hyperthyroidism. TCRdb reprocessed the multiplex PCR reads with MiXCR, giving one entry per CDR3 protein. The sample comprises 600,000 to 650,000 distinct CDR3 sequences, 20% to 25% of which are singletons, and more than 5.5% rests with the top ten. The sequenced sample consisted of peripheral blood. These receptors were taken from a woman between 18 and 30 years old with stable Graves' hyperthyroidism. Some clones in this sample may be carry-over from other donors' samples. The CDR3 runs from the conserved cysteine through the conserved F or W. A D gene is named only where the DNA matches it firmly. The size of a clone is reported for some rows only, either as once, few or many, or as a class for expanded clones.

CDR3: CASSSRDEAFF
DNA: TGTGCCAGCAGCAGTAGGGATGAAGCTTTCTTT
J: TRBJ1-1
D: NA
V: TRBV6-4
size: NA

CDR3: CASSSNRGEQYF
DNA: TGTGCCAGCAGCTCTAACAGGGGCGAGCAGTACTTC
J: TRBJ2-7
D: TRBD1
V: TRBV6-5
size: many

CDR3: CASTEGRTGGIGEQYF
DNA: TGTGCCAGCACCGAAGGACGGACAGGGGGCATTGGCGAGCAGTACTTC
J: TRBJ2-7
D: TRBD1
V: TRBV6-2/TRBV6-3
size: few

CDR3: CASSPPDSLNYGYTF
DNA: TGTGCCAGCAGCCCCCCGGACAGCCTAAACTATGGCTACACCTTC
J: TRBJ1-2
D: NA
V: TRBV12-3/TRBV12-4
size: many

CDR3: CASSIGSEQYF
DNA: TGTGCCAGTAGTATTGGGAGCGAGCAGTACTTC
J: TRBJ2-7
D: NA
V: TRBV19
size: many

CDR3: CSARGSGPSTGELFF
DNA: TGCAGTGCTAGAGGCTCAGGGCCGAGCACCGGGGAGCTGTTTTTT
J: TRBJ2-2
D: NA
V: TRBV20-1
size: NA

CDR3: CASSLASFETQYF
DNA: TGTGCCAGCAGCTTAGCCTCCTTCGAGACCCAGTACTTC
J: TRBJ2-5
D: NA
V: TRBV7-8
size: many

CDR3: CASSPGTGVTEQYF
DNA: TGCGCCAGCAGCCCCGGGACAGGGGTTACCGAGCAGTACTTC
J: TRBJ2-7
D: TRBD1
V: TRBV5-1
size: NA

CDR3: CATKAGDDNSPLHF
DNA: TGTGCCACCAAAGCCGGGGACGATAATTCACCCCTCCACTTT
J: TRBJ1-6
D: NA
V: TRBV27
size: NA

CDR3: CASGRSGSRYEQYF
DNA: TGTGCCAGCGGGCGGAGCGGGAGCAGGTACGAGCAGTACTTC
J: TRBJ2-7
D: TRBD2
V: TRBV12-3/TRBV12-4
size: many